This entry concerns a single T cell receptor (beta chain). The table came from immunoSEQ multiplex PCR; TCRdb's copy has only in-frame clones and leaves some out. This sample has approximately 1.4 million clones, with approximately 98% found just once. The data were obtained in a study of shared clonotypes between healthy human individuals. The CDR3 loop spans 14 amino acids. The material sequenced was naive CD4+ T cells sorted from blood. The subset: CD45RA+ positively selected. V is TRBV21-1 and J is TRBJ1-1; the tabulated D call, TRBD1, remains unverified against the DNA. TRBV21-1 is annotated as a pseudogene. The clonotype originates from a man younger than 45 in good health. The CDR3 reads CASVGQGMNTEAFF. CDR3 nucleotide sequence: TGTGCCAGCGTGGGACAGGGGATGAACACTGAAGCTTTCTTT.